This T cell receptor (beta chain) was obtained from a study of blood T cells in healthy people across ages. Study-wide points: Age advanced and TCR beta diversity per million T cells fell, roughly linearly.

With regard to this clonotype: The target antigen is unknown.

Together with a sample-barcoded 5' primer, a J-beta primer mix was included in a second PCR lasting about 6 to 11 cycles. TCRdb called the 5' RACE reads again in MiXCR, with one record for every CDR3 protein. The sample records around 940,000 distinct CDR3 sequences, roughly 47% being singletons. Per the germline V gene, CDR1 is MNHEY and CDR2 is SMNVEV (reference sequence). J was trimmed by 5 bases and V by 6 bases; bases with no gene match: 16. The CDR3 has 18 residues. Input material: blood. The chain couples TRBV27 to TRBJ2-1, with 10 positions matching TRBD1. The source is a woman aged 60 to 75 in good health. CDR3 sequence: CASSKRGPGQGSHNEQFF. The CDR3 DNA reads as TGTGCCAGCAGCAAACGGGGGCCGGGACAGGGGAGCCACAATGAGCAGTTCTTC.